This T cell receptor (beta chain) was retrieved from a study of shared clonotypes between healthy human individuals. A remark on this clone: What it recognizes is unknown. The junction does not match germline at one end; this may be a read error.

Only in-frame clones appear in the TCRdb table, and some are missing; sequencing was by immunoSEQ multiplex PCR. The sample shows 190,000 or so clones, around 63% of them seen only once. Donors had no recently reported acute infections or vaccinations and were HIV-negative. Naive CD45RA+ and memory CD45RA-negative subsets were split from CD4+ cells. Study-wide findings and caveats: A handful of donors held around 5% of naive CD4 clonotypes in common. Inspection by rarefaction showed sorted-subset sequencing to be incomplete despite large depth.

The CDR3 sequence is 11 residues long. From germline, CDR1 is SQVTM and CDR2 ANQGSEA. The clonotype was recovered from a man aged 30 to 39 in good health. J is TRBJ2-7 and V is TRBV29-1; a possible D gene is TRBD2 (5 bases). The specimen sequenced was memory CD4+ T cells sorted from blood. Specified subset: CD45RA-negative fraction. CDR3 DNA sequence: TGCAGCGTCGACGGAGGCGGCGAGAAGTACTTC. Translating gives CSVDGGGEKYF.